Sequencing of this TCR beta chain was carried out in a study of blood T cells in healthy people across ages. The use of a sample-barcoded 5' primer and a J-beta primer mix characterized a second PCR of 7 to 11 cycles. TCRdb itself ran the 5' RACE reads through MiXCR, one entry per CDR3 protein. The sample has about 2 million distinct CDR3 sequences, roughly 49% seen once; the top ten hold over 2%. The CDR3 totals 17 residues. Germline V CDR1 and CDR2: SGHTA, FQGNSA. Trimming shortened V by 1 base and J by 3 bases, and 16 bases separated the two germline ends. This clonotype was obtained from a woman in her thirties or forties in good health. The material sequenced was blood. V gene TRBV7-2 combines with J gene TRBJ2-4, with a weak D call TRBD1 (5 bases). The CDR3 sequence is CASSLEGLGVGKNIQYF. The CDR3 DNA is TGTGCCAGCAGCTTAGAGGGGCTGGGTGTGGGCAAAAACATTCAGTACTTC.